Reported below is one TCR beta chain. The target antigen is unknown. This record belongs to a study of response to subunit inactivated influenza vaccine. General study findings and limits: New T cells are recruited in small numbers by each seasonal influenza vaccination, according to the authors' suggestion.

Germline lookup yields CDR1 MNHEY and CDR2 SMNVEV (reference sequence). CDR3 size: 14 residues. Trimming took off 3 bases at V and 8 bases at J, with 11 bases between the two ends. TCRdb reprocessed the RT-PCR reads via MiXCR and lists one record per CDR3 protein. The sample records 550,000 to 800,000 distinct CDR3 sequences, around 14% being singletons. The sequences come from PBMCs from blood, collected around 15 days before vaccination. The chain employs TRBV27 and TRBJ1-6, with a possible D match to TRBD1 (5 bases). The TCR was taken from a man aged 45 to 65 who received an inactivated influenza vaccine. The DNA of the CDR3 is TGTGCCAGCAGTTTCAGGAGAGGGGATTCACCCCTCCACTTT. Its protein product is CASSFRRGDSPLHF.